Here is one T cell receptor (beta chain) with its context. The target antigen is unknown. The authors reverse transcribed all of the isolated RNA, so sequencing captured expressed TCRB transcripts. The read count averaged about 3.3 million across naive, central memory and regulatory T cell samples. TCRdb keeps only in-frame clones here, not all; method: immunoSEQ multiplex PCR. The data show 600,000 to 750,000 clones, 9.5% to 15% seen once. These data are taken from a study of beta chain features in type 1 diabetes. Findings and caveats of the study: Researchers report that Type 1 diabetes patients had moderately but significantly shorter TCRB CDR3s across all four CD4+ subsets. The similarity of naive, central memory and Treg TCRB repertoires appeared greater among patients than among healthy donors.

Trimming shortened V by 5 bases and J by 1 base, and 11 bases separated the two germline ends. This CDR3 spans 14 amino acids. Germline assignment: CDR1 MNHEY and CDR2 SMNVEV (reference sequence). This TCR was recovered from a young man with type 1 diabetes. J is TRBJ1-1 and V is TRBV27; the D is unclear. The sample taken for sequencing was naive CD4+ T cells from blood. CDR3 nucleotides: TGTGCCAGCAGTCCCGAGGGATGGAACACTGAAGCTTTCTTT. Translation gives CASSPEGWNTEAFF.